Listed below are T cell receptor beta chains from one sample, sequenced in a study of blood T cell repertoires in COVID-19. Measured with immunoSEQ multiplex PCR; TCRdb has only the in-frame clones, and not every one. The sample records some 330,000 clones, approximately 87% being singletons. Sequenced input: PBMCs or T cells enriched from blood (not recorded which). Source of these receptors: a man between 35 and 55 years old in a cohort exposed to, infected with or recovered from COVID-19 (not recorded which). CDR3s include the opening cysteine and the closing phenylalanine or tryptophan.

length: 14
V: TRBV5-6
J: TRBJ2-1
CDR3: CASSLVGDTYEQFF

length: 17
V: TRBV10-1
J: TRBJ2-7
CDR3: CASSGPVSGRAPYEQYF

length: 18
V: TRBV7-9
J: TRBJ2-7
CDR3: CASSPGTSGRPQDYEQYF

length: 14
V: TRBV7-2
J: TRBJ2-7
CDR3: CASSKAEGSYEQYF

length: 13
V: TRBV3-1/TRBV3-2
J: TRBJ2-7
CDR3: CASSPDSSYEQYF

length: 15
V: TRBV11-2
J: TRBJ2-1
CDR3: CASRFSSVSYNEQFF

length: 11
V: TRBV6-1
J: TRBJ1-3
CDR3: CASSELVTIYF

length: 14
V: TRBV2
J: TRBJ1-5
CDR3: CASSEITGVQPQHF

length: 13
V: TRBV2
J: TRBJ2-4
CDR3: CASYSGRVSIQYF

length: 12
V: TRBV28
J: TRBJ1-1
CDR3: CASSLSRQKAFF

length: 15
V: TRBV18
J: TRBJ1-6
CDR3: CASSTNRGVDSPLHF

length: 13
V: TRBV19
J: TRBJ1-2
CDR3: CASSLQGNYGYTF

length: 16
V: TRBV5-6
J: TRBJ2-1
CDR3: CASSSNTGTRSNEQFF

length: 16
V: TRBV18
J: TRBJ2-7
CDR3: CASSPPASRTGHEQYF

length: 14
V: TRBV19
J: TRBJ1-3
CDR3: CASNDRNSGNTIYF

length: 15
V: TRBV5-5
J: TRBJ1-1
CDR3: CASSQTVRQVTEAFF

length: 16
V: TRBV21-1
J: TRBJ1-5
CDR3: CASSKSRSTSNQPQHF

length: 15
V: TRBV7-2
J: TRBJ1-6
CDR3: CASSLGDRANSPLHF

length: 12
V: TRBV2
J: TRBJ1-1
CDR3: CASSGGRTEAFF

length: 14
V: TRBV6-5
J: TRBJ2-1
CDR3: CAGRMRESWNEQFF

length: 15
V: TRBV5-1
J: TRBJ2-7
CDR3: CASSLGKGGFDEQYF

length: 15
V: TRBV7-8
J: TRBJ2-3
CDR3: CASSVAGGPADTQYF

length: 16
V: TRBV5-4
J: TRBJ2-1
CDR3: CASSLGGALSYNEQFF

length: 15
V: TRBV18
J: TRBJ2-1
CDR3: CASSRGLAGGGEQFF

length: 13
V: TRBV29-1
J: TRBJ1-2
CDR3: CSAVGGQGYGYTF

length: 16
V: TRBV27
J: TRBJ2-7
CDR3: CASTKWSPSGSYEQYF

length: 13
V: TRBV2
J: TRBJ1-3
CDR3: CASRTGTGNTIYF

length: 15
V: TRBV5-1
J: TRBJ1-5
CDR3: CASSWTGALNQPQHF

length: 15
V: TRBV19
J: TRBJ1-1
CDR3: CASSTHATGKAQAFF

length: 15
V: TRBV6-5
J: TRBJ2-1
CDR3: CASTERTSRYNEQFF

length: 13
V: TRBV30
J: TRBJ1-6
CDR3: CAWSGGYNSPLHF

length: 16
V: TRBV5-8
J: TRBJ2-2
CDR3: CASSLEGLAKTGELFF

length: 15
V: TRBV18
J: TRBJ2-7
CDR3: CASSISGQGFYEQYF

length: 15
V: TRBV28
J: TRBJ2-7
CDR3: CASSPQRAVSYEQYF

length: 15
V: TRBV7-9
J: TRBJ2-5
CDR3: CASRETRDFGETQYF

length: 13
V: TRBV19
J: TRBJ2-4
CDR3: CAREREAENIQYF

length: 16
V: TRBV11-2
J: TRBJ2-1
CDR3: CASSPQAGSSYNEQFF

length: 16
V: TRBV7-8
J: TRBJ2-1
CDR3: CASSLGAGEPYNEQFF

length: 15
V: TRBV3-1/TRBV3-2
J: TRBJ2-7
CDR3: CASSQASRRSYEQYF

length: 13
V: TRBV11-2
J: TRBJ1-2
CDR3: CASSGQNIYGYTF

length: 14
V: TRBV7-3
J: TRBJ2-3
CDR3: CASSRSGSPDTQYF

length: 15
V: TRBV5-5
J: TRBJ2-7
CDR3: CASSRGQGATYEQYF

length: 15
V: TRBV5-1
J: TRBJ2-1
CDR3: CASPLASSGSHEQFF

length: 13
V: TRBV19
J: TRBJ2-7
CDR3: CASSPTSNYEQYF

length: 15
V: TRBV7-8
J: TRBJ2-5
CDR3: CASSFVQGARETQYF

length: 12
V: TRBV7-6
J: TRBJ2-1
CDR3: CASSLSRREQFF

length: 14
V: TRBV19
J: TRBJ1-5
CDR3: CASSIKRGNQPQHF

length: 14
V: TRBV7-2
J: TRBJ2-1
CDR3: CASSPTFPRGEQFF

length: 18
V: TRBV18
J: TRBJ2-6
CDR3: CASSPSGTGVSGANVLTF

length: 15
V: TRBV7-6
J: TRBJ1-1
CDR3: CASSLGPISNTEAFF

length: 14
V: TRBV21-1
J: TRBJ2-7
CDR3: CASSRTDPSYEQYF

length: 15
V: TRBV30
J: TRBJ2-1
CDR3: CAWSLAGRSYNEQFF

length: 14
V: TRBV5-1
J: TRBJ2-5
CDR3: CASSWTDSRETQYF

length: 15
V: TRBV6-5
J: TRBJ2-5
CDR3: CASSYSPDRGETQYF

length: 13
V: TRBV7-9
J: TRBJ1-1
CDR3: CASSLGQNTEAFF

length: 15
V: TRBV6-5
J: TRBJ2-1
CDR3: CASTPSGRSYNEQFF

length: 14
V: TRBV7-2
J: TRBJ1-1
CDR3: CASRTGVMNTEAFF

length: 13
V: TRBV2
J: TRBJ2-7
CDR3: CASSGQGKVEQYF

length: 13
V: TRBV12-5
J: TRBJ1-6
CDR3: CASGLEEGSPLHF